This is a list of T cell receptor beta chains from one sample in a study of cytomegalovirus exposure and HLA in healthy donors. The table came from immunoSEQ multiplex PCR; TCRdb's copy has only in-frame clones and leaves some out. The table has more than 85,000 clones, 70% to 80% seen once; the top ten hold about 2.2%. The sample taken for sequencing was PBMCs. Receptors were obtained from a man aged 25-45 years in good health and CMV-seronegative. CDR3s include the opening cysteine and the closing phenylalanine or tryptophan. D genes are given only for firm matches. The size field is filled for only some rows; it gives once, few, many or a size class.

>TRBV14|.|TRBJ2-5|TRBD1
CASSQRQGRETQYF
TGTGCCAGCAGCCAACGACAGGGGAGGGAGACCCAGTACTTC
>TRBV2|few|TRBJ1-5|TRBD1
CASTWTGGDQPQHF
TGTGCCAGTACCTGGACAGGGGGGGATCAGCCCCAGCATTTT
>TRBV30|.|TRBJ1-1|.
CAWELQGNTEAFF
TGTGCCTGGGAATTACAGGGGAACACTGAAGCTTTCTTT
>TRBV28|.|TRBJ1-4|.
CASSTPGSEKLFF
TGTGCCAGCAGTACCCCGGGGTCCGAAAAACTGTTTTTT
>TRBV5-4|.|TRBJ2-2|.
CASSLGWLANTGELFF
TGTGCCAGCAGCTTGGGTTGGCTCGCGAACACCGGGGAGCTGTTTTTT
>TRBV7-6|.|TRBJ1-1|TRBD1
CASSSGQSSAEAFF
TGTGCCAGCAGCTCGGGACAGTCGTCGGCTGAAGCTTTCTTT
>TRBV28|.|TRBJ2-6|.
CASSLIGGSGANVLTF
TGTGCCAGCAGTTTAATAGGGGGCTCTGGGGCCAACGTCCTGACTTTC
>TRBV18|.|TRBJ2-7|.
CASSPTPYEQYF
TGTGCCAGCTCACCGACTCCCTACGAGCAGTACTTC
>TRBV18|once|TRBJ2-2|.
CASSQSRGNTGELFF
TGTGCCAGCTCACAGTCCAGGGGGAACACCGGGGAGCTGTTTTTT
>TRBV6-1|.|TRBJ2-1|.
CASGQILEQFF
TGTGCCAGCGGACAAATTTTAGAGCAGTTCTTC
>TRBV6-5|few|TRBJ2-1|TRBD2
CASRQGGYNEQFF
TGTGCCAGCAGGCAGGGAGGGTACAATGAGCAGTTCTTC
>TRBV6-5|few|TRBJ2-5|TRBD1
CASSFIRGETQYF
TGTGCCAGCAGTTTTATCAGGGGGGAGACCCAGTACTTC
>TRBV5-8|.|TRBJ2-7|TRBD1
CASSLGDRGDEQYF
TGTGCCAGCAGCTTGGGGGACAGGGGAGACGAGCAGTACTTC
>TRBV10-3|.|TRBJ2-7|.
CAAGLTNEQYF
TGTGCCGCTGGACTAACGAACGAGCAGTACTTC
>TRBV5-5|.|TRBJ2-7|.
CASSLDRTHWEQYF
TGTGCCAGCAGCTTGGATAGGACTCACTGGGAGCAGTACTTC
>TRBV9|.|TRBJ1-3|.
CASNGGDPLLGNTIYF
TGTGCCAGCAACGGAGGGGACCCGCTTCTCGGAAACACCATATATTTT
>TRBV9|.|TRBJ2-2|TRBD2
CASSPSSGTNTGELFF
TGTGCCAGCAGCCCCTCTAGCGGGACGAACACCGGGGAGCTGTTTTTT
>TRBV7-9|.|TRBJ2-5|.
CASSLGQEKETQYF
TGTGCCAGCAGCTTAGGGCAGGAAAAAGAGACCCAGTACTTC
>TRBV2|.|TRBJ2-3|TRBD2
CASSSLAGVLDTQYF
TGTGCCAGCAGTTCCCTAGCGGGGGTACTAGATACGCAGTATTTT
>TRBV5-1|.|TRBJ1-2|TRBD1
CASSGGELNYGYTF
TGCGCCAGCTCAGGGGGCGAGCTTAACTATGGCTACACCTTC
>TRBV11-2|.|TRBJ2-7|.
CASSLKSDYEQYF
TGTGCCAGCAGCTTAAAGTCAGACTACGAGCAGTACTTC
>TRBV7-6|.|TRBJ2-7|TRBD2
CASSLGGGSSYEQYF
TGTGCCAGCAGCTTAGGGGGGGGGAGCTCCTACGAGCAGTACTTC
>TRBV6-5|once|TRBJ1-3|.
CASSPTVPSGNTIYF
TGTGCCAGCAGCCCCACAGTCCCGTCTGGAAACACCATATATTTT
>TRBV5-5|.|TRBJ1-1|.
CASSLGTVNTEAFF
TGTGCCAGCAGCTTGGGGACAGTGAACACTGAAGCTTTCTTT